The text below deals with one T cell receptor beta chain. This entry is derived from a study of blood T cell repertoires in COVID-19. Looking at the study overall: The United States, Italy and Spain supplied acute and convalescent COVID-19 samples. Nucleic acid was either cDNA or gDNA, and it came from T cells, B-cell-depleted T cells, or PBMCs.

In the study's own analysis: Amplification with reference gene primers provided the estimates of nucleated cell counts. Clones were read by immunoSEQ multiplex PCR, and TCRdb kept only the in-frame ones, dropping some. V, J and clone size are taken as reported in that table, and D and trimming were inferred from the DNA itself. The sample records 150,000 to 200,000 clones, around three quarters being singletons. V was trimmed by 1 base and J by 3 bases, leaving 12 bases between them. The CDR3 is made up of 15 amino acids. CDR1 LGHDT and CDR2 YNNKEL come from the germline V gene (reference sequence). The clonotype originates from a man between 65 and 85 years old with active or convalescent COVID-19. V is TRBV3-1 (or the pseudogene TRBV3-2) and J is TRBJ1-1; D perhaps matches TRBD1 (6 bases). The sequencing sample was made of peripheral blood. Here the CDR3 reads CASSQVDGGYTEAFF. Here the CDR3 DNA reads TGTGCCAGCAGCCAAGTTGATGGGGGCTACACTGAAGCTTTCTTT.